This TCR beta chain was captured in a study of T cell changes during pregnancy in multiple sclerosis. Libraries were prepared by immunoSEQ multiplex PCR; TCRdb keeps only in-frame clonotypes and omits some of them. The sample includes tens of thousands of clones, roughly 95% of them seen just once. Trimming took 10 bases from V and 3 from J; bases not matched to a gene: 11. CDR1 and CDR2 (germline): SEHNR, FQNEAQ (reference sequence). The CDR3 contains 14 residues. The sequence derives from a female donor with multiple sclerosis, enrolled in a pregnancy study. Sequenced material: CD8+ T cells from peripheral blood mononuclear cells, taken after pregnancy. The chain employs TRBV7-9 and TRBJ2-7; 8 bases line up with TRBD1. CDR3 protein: CAISSGTGSYEQYF. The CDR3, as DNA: TGTGCCATCTCGAGTGGGACAGGCAGCTACGAGCAGTACTTC.